This T cell receptor (beta chain) comes out of a study of shared clonotypes between healthy human individuals. Whole-study context: Per-donor plates numbered three CD4 naive, three CD4 memory, two CD8 naive and one CD8 memory. Findings of the study overall: When compared with the clonotypes that were shared by all four sorted-subset donors, the non-shared clonotypes turned out to have lower generation probabilities.

This CDR3 is built from 15 residues. The germline V gene has CDR1 SQVTM and CDR2 ANQGSEA. With V trimmed by 5 bases and J by 5 bases, 10 bases remained unmatched. It was at deep level that the assay was run. Produced via immunoSEQ multiplex PCR; TCRdb's table is partial and in-frame only. Among about 1.5 million clones listed, roughly 96% were seen once. Worth noting for this clone: Its antigen is unknown.

Naive CD45RA+ and memory CD45RA-negative subsets were split from CD4+ cells. The material sequenced was naive CD4+ T cells sorted from blood. The subset: CD45RA+ positively selected. The chain has TRBV29-1 and TRBJ1-5; 9 nucleotides agree with TRBD1. The TCR originated in a young man in good health. The CDR3 reads CSVSIGTGPHQPQHF. In DNA, the CDR3 is TGCAGCGTTTCAATTGGGACAGGGCCCCATCAGCCCCAGCATTTT.